This TCR beta chain emerged from a study of PD-1 blockade in mismatch repair-deficient tumors. As for the study in general: All were previously treated, progressing patients with about 12 mismatch repair-deficient cancer types. Notes on the study in general: Tumor-resident clones, often undetectable pretreatment in blood, expanded then contracted after pembrolizumab.

Profiled with immunoSEQ multiplex PCR; TCRdb holds only in-frame clones, not every one. Among roughly 130,000 clones listed, about nine tenths were seen once. This clone was observed once. What it binds is unknown. Trimming shortened V by 6 bases and J by 5 bases, and 16 bases separated the two germline ends. The CDR3 sequence is 14 residues long. The germline V gene has CDR1 MNHNY and CDR2 SVGAGI (reference sequence). TCRs were sequenced from a few patients responding to pembrolizumab. This TCR was recovered from an adult with mismatch repair-deficient cancer. Sequencing used peripheral blood, obtained 70 to 72 weeks after starting pembrolizumab. The chain employs TRBV6-6 and TRBJ2-5; D unresolved. The CDR3 sequence is CASSRTVGRETQYF. As DNA, the CDR3 is TGTGCCAGCAGCCGGACGGTTGGAAGGGAGACCCAGTACTTC.